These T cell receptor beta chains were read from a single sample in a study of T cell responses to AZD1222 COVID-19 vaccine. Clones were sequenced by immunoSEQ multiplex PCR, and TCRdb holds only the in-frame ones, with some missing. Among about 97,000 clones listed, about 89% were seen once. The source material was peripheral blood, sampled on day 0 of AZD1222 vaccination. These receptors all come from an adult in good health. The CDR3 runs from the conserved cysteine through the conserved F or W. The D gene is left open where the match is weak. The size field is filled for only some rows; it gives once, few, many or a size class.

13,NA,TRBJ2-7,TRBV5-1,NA,CASSPLTGYEQYF,TGCGCCAGCAGCCCCCTCACAGGGTACGAGCAGTACTTC
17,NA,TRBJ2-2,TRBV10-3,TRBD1,CAIRRQGTSPITGELFF,TGTGCCATCAGGAGACAGGGGACCTCGCCGATCACCGGGGAGCTGTTTTTT
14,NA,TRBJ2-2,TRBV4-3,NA,CASSQRDGTGELFF,TGCGCCAGCAGCCAACGGGACGGCACCGGGGAGCTGTTTTTT
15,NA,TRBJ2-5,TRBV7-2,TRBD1,CASSFLGTGEETQYF,TGTGCCAGCAGCTTCTTGGGGACAGGAGAAGAGACCCAGTACTTC
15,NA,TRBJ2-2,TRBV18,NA,CASSRSGTQTGELFF,TGTGCCAGCTCACGTTCCGGGACGCAGACCGGGGAGCTGTTTTTT
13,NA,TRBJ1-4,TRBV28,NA,CASSWDINEKLFF,TGTGCCAGCAGTTGGGACATAAATGAAAAACTGTTTTTT
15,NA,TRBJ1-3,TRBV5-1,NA,CASSSQLNPGNTIYF,TGCGCCAGCAGCTCCCAGCTAAACCCTGGAAACACCATATATTTT
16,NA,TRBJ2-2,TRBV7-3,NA,CASSLSRGVNTGELFF,TGTGCCAGCAGCTTATCCAGGGGTGTAAACACCGGGGAGCTGTTTTTT
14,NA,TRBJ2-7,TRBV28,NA,CASGVVAPTYEQYF,TGTGCCAGCGGGGTCGTGGCACCTACCTACGAGCAGTACTTC
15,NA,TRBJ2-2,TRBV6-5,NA,CASKMTAWSTGELFF,TGTGCCAGCAAGATGACCGCGTGGTCCACCGGGGAGCTGTTTTTT
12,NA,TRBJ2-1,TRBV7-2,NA,CASSSAHNEQFF,TGTGCCAGCAGCTCGGCCCACAATGAGCAGTTCTTC
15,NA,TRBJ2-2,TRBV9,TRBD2,CASSASGRNTGELFF,TGTGCCAGCAGCGCTAGCGGGAGGAACACCGGGGAGCTGTTTTTT
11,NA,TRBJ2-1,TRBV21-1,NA,CAIRGADEQFF,TGTGCCATAAGGGGCGCGGATGAGCAGTTCTTC
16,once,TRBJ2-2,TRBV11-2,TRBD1,CASSGRSQGATGELFF,TGTGCCAGCAGCGGGCGGTCGCAGGGGGCCACCGGGGAGCTGTTTTTT
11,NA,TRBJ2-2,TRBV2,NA,CASRGTGELFF,TGTGCCAGCAGGGGGACCGGGGAGCTGTTTTTT
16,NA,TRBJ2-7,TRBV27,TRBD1,CASSWGQGKASYEQYF,TGTGCCAGCAGTTGGGGACAGGGGAAAGCCTCCTACGAGCAGTACTTC
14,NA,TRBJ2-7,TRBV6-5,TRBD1,CASRRGQTSYEQYF,TGTGCCAGCAGGAGGGGACAGACCTCCTACGAGCAGTACTTC
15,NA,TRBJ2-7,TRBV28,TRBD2,CASSPSSGAPYEQYF,TGTGCCAGCAGCCCGAGTAGCGGGGCCCCCTACGAGCAGTACTTC
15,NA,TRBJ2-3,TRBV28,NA,CASSLGGTSTDTQYF,TGTGCCAGCAGTTTGGGGGGAACTAGCACAGATACGCAGTATTTT
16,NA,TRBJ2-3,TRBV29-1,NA,CSVSEGDLVGTDTQYF,TGCAGCGTGTCCGAAGGAGATCTGGTGGGCACAGATACGCAGTATTTT
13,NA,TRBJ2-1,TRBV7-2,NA,CASSLASYNEQFF,TGTGCCAGCAGCTTAGCGTCTTACAATGAGCAGTTCTTC
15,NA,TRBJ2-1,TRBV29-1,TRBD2,CSVPGTIGNLDEQFF,TGCAGCGTTCCCGGGACTATCGGCAATTTAGATGAGCAGTTCTTC
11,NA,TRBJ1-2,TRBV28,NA,CASRVGYGYTF,TGTGCCAGCAGAGTGGGGTATGGCTACACCTTC
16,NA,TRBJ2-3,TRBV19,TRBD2,CASSTGTSGDTDTQYF,TGTGCCAGTAGTACAGGGACTAGCGGGGACACAGATACGCAGTATTTT
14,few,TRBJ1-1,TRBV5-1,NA,CASSTGTANTEAFF,TGCGCCAGCAGTACCGGGACGGCGAACACTGAAGCTTTCTTT
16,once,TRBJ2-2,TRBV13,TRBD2,CASSSGLREWDGELFF,TGTGCCAGCAGCTCGGGTTTGCGGGAGTGGGACGGGGAGCTGTTTTTT
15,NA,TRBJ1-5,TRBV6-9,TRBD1,CALHRQGAWRQPQHF,TGTGCCCTGCACCGTCAGGGGGCTTGGCGTCAGCCCCAGCATTTT
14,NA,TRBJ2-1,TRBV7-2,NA,CASSFWGSDNEQFF,TGTGCCAGCAGCTTCTGGGGATCAGACAATGAGCAGTTCTTC
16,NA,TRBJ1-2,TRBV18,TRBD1,CASSPQPTGYNYGYTF,TGTGCCAGCTCACCACAGCCGACAGGGTATAACTATGGCTACACCTTC
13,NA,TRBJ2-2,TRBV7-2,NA,CASSTEAVGELFF,TGTGCCAGCAGCACCGAGGCGGTCGGGGAGCTGTTTTTT
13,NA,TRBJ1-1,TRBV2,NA,CASIGGLNTEAFF,TGTGCCAGCATCGGGGGCTTGAACACTGAAGCTTTCTTT
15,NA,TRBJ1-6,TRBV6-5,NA,CASRPAFQDNSPLHF,TGTGCCAGCAGGCCGGCGTTTCAAGATAATTCACCCCTCCACTTT
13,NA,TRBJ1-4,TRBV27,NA,CASSLDGIEKLFF,TGTGCCAGCAGTTTAGACGGAATTGAAAAACTGTTTTTT
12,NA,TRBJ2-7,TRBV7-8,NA,CASSFSNYEQYF,TGTGCCAGCAGCTTTTCGAACTACGAGCAGTACTTC
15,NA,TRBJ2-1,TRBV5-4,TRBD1,CASSTGQGEYNEQFF,TGTGCCAGCAGCACAGGACAGGGGGAGTACAATGAGCAGTTCTTC
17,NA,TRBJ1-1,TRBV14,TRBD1,CASSLRQGAYMNTEAFF,TGTGCCAGCAGCCTTCGACAGGGAGCCTATATGAACACTGAAGCTTTCTTT
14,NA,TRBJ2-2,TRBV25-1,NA,CASRSGKTTGELFF,TGTGCCAGCCGTAGCGGAAAAACCACCGGGGAGCTGTTTTTT
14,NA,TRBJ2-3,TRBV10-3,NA,CAISSLGGGDTQYF,TGTGCCATCAGCTCTTTAGGGGGAGGGGATACGCAGTATTTT
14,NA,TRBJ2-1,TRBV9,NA,CASSATNSYNEQFF,TGTGCCAGCAGCGCGACAAACAGTTACAATGAGCAGTTCTTC
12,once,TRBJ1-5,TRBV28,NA,CASSRTNQPQHF,TGTGCCAGCAGCCGAACGAATCAGCCCCAGCATTTT
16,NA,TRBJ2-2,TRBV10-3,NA,CAISGPAAVNTGELFF,TGTGCCATCAGCGGACCGGCGGCGGTTAACACCGGGGAGCTGTTTTTT
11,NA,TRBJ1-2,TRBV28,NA,CASSLDYGYTF,TGTGCCAGCAGTTTAGACTATGGCTACACCTTC
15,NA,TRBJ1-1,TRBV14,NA,CASSPLGAWDTEAFF,TGTGCCAGCAGTCCTCTGGGGGCCTGGGACACTGAAGCTTTCTTT